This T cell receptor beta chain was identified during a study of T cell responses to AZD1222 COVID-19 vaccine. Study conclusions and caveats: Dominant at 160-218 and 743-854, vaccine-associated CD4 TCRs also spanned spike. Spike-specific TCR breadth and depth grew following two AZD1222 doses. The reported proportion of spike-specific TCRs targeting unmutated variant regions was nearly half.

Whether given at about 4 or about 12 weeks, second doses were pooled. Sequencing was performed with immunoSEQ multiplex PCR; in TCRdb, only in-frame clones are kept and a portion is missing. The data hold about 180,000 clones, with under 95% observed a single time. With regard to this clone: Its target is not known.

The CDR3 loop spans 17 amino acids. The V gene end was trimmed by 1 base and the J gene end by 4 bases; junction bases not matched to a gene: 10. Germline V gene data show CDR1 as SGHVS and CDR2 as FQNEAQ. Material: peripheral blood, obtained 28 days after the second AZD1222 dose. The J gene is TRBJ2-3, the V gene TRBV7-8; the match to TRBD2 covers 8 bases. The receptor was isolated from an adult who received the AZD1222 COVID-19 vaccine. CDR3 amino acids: CASSLVGAGVLADTQYF. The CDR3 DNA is TGTGCCAGCAGCTTAGTTGGAGCGGGAGTGCTGGCAGATACGCAGTATTTT.